This TCR beta chain stems from a study of CD8 T cells in ankylosing spondylitis. Study findings and constraints: Ankylosing spondylitis blood appeared to be characterized by a TCR beta motif of fewer than ten highly homologous variants. Reports say disease-linked clones showed up significantly more in matched ankylosing spondylitis synovial fluid.

TCRdb re-derived calls from the 5' RACE reads in MiXCR, one entry per CDR3 protein. The sample has 700,000 or so distinct CDR3 sequences, under 20% seen once. About this clonotype itself: Its target is not known.

Germline V lookup: CDR1 MNHEY, CDR2 SVGAGI. Trimming removed 3 bases from V and 0 bases from J; junction bases left unmatched: 9. The CDR3 loop spans 18 amino acids. The rearrangement joins TRBV6-5 to TRBJ2-1; 9 nucleotides agree with TRBD2. Sequenced sample: blood, either unsorted or a sorted T cell fraction (not recorded which). This receptor was obtained from a male donor with ankylosing spondylitis. The CDR3 nucleotides are TGTGCCAGCAGTTATCAGCGGGGGGCATCCCTCTCCTACAATGAGCAGTTCTTC. It encodes CASSYQRGASLSYNEQFF.